The rows below give T cell receptor beta chains drawn from one sample of a study of cytomegalovirus exposure and HLA in healthy donors. Assay used: immunoSEQ multiplex PCR; TCRdb lists only in-frame clones, some missing. The sample lists about 100,000 clones, around 60% occurring once. Source material: PBMCs. Receptors originate from a human donor in good health. Both conserved end residues are part of each CDR3. Each record gives: V gene, CDR3 protein.

>TRBV5-6
CASSSFTSGPGTDTQYF
>TRBV28
CASSTTGSLNYGYTF
>TRBV6-5
CASSRDYSTDTQYF
>TRBV2
CASSEKTSTEAFF
>TRBV27
CASSPQGARQPQHF
>TRBV5-4
CASSLLVSGELFF
>TRBV7-2
CASSKDRTGETQYF
>TRBV15
CATSKDPGEQYF
>TRBV5-1
CASSLAPDSYYEQYF
>TRBV28
CASSPTRVNYGYTF
>TRBV10-3
CAISAGTSGSAYNEQFF
>TRBV14
CASSPGTGGPEAFF
>TRBV2
CASSYLAGRYNEQFF
>TRBV5-5
CASSFATEAFF
>TRBV5-1
CAEARGPRNQPQHF
>TRBV27
CASSPGGKQYF
>TRBV7-8
CASSLGSEPQHF
>TRBV11-2
CASSLENQGYYEQYF
>TRBV19
CASSEAGSSYEQYF
>TRBV6-5
CASSKLLNLNNEQFF
>TRBV29-1
CSAMTINGEQFF
>TRBV27
CASSRRRPYEQYF
>TRBV7-9
CASSLRGAYGYTF
>TRBV29-1
CSSREGGAGTQYF
>TRBV21-1
CASSKRGGAGAYEQYF
>TRBV4-1
CASSQTGTGQSPLHF
>TRBV7-8
CASSWGGPDTEAFF
>TRBV18
CASSPSHETYGYTF
>TRBV5-1
CASSLSRETQYF
>TRBV6-5
CASIRRLAGVHEQYF
>TRBV2
CASSDRRGNTGELFF
>TRBV10-2
CASNQQGNYGYTF
>TRBV11-3
CASSLDLTQNTGELFF
>TRBV28
CATLMGLANTGELFF
>TRBV6-5
CASSYFPTADNEQFF
>TRBV27
CASSLTGRSRGYTF
>TRBV6-1
CASSEGTGGLPQHF
>TRBV28
CASSLLAGGLGGNNEQFF
>TRBV6-5
CASSYEAGRGTQYF
>TRBV15
CATSRDLGGPGNTIYF
>TRBV19
CASSPGVGAEYF